Shown below are 19 T cell receptor beta chains from a single sample sequenced in a study of blood T cell repertoires in COVID-19. Generated by immunoSEQ multiplex PCR, the TCRdb table keeps only in-frame clones and is missing some. The table has under 150,000 clones, 84% seen once. The specimen sequenced was PBMCs or T cells enriched from blood (not recorded which). The receptor source for this set is a man aged 45-60 years in a cohort exposed to, infected with or recovered from COVID-19 (not recorded which).

The CDR3 spells CASSEFPGTGDYTF. The CDR3 DNA sequence: TGTGCCAGCAGCGAGTTTCCCGGGACAGGAGACTACACCTTC. This rearrangement joins TRBV9 to TRBJ1-2; TRBD1 matches at 8 bases. Looked up from germline, CDR1 is SGDLS and CDR2 is YYNGEE. Trimming removed 3 bases from V and 10 bases from J; junction bases left unmatched: 11. This CDR3 has 14 residues.

V is TRBV19 and J is TRBJ2-1; D may be TRBD1 (5 bases). This CDR3 spans 13 amino acids. Germline V gives CDR1 LNHDA, CDR2 SQIVND (reference sequence). Trimming pared 3 bases from V and 5 bases from J, leaving 8 bases between. The CDR3 protein is CASSMGPNNEQFF. Written as DNA, the CDR3 is TGTGCCAGTAGTATGGGGCCTAACAATGAGCAGTTCTTC.

This clone was detected a few times. The genes are TRBV28 and TRBJ2-1; D unresolved. Trimming took 7 bases from V and 6 from J, leaving 19 bases between them. Germline CDR1 and CDR2: MDHEN and SYDVKM. CDR3 length: 15 residues. The CDR3 nucleotides are TGTGCCAGCAACGCACCCCCCCCGACTGGCAATGAGCAGTTCTTC. This translates into CASNAPPPTGNEQFF. Filled out from reference TRBV28 and TRBJ2-1, the complete variable domain reads DVKVTQSSRYLVKRTGEKVFLECVQDMDHENMFWYRQDPGLGLRLIYFSYDVKMKEKGDIPEGYSVSREKKERFSLILESASTNQTSMYLCASNAPPPTGNEQFFGPGTRLTVL.

This sequence joins TRBV7-2 and TRBJ2-1; 10 nucleotides agree with TRBD2. Trimming cost V 1 base and J 7 bases; bases outside gene matches: 4. Per germline, CDR1 SGHTA and CDR2 FQGNSA. CDR3 length: 15 amino acids. This CDR3 is CASSLEAGGYNEQFF. The CDR3 DNA sequence: TGTGCCAGCAGCTTAGAAGCGGGAGGGTATAATGAGCAGTTCTTC.

This chain uses TRBV30 with TRBJ1-6; maybe TRBD1 (5 bases). The V end was cut by 0 bases, the J end by 7 bases, with 10 bases between. The germline V gene has CDR1 GTSNPN and CDR2 SVGIG (reference sequence). CDR3 length equals 14 residues. This CDR3 reads CAWSVQALNSPLHF. Written as DNA, the CDR3 is TGTGCCTGGAGTGTACAGGCCCTAAATTCACCCCTCCACTTT.

V usage is TRBV4-1 and J usage is TRBJ2-5; no clear D gene. The CDR3 runs to 14 residues. Germline loops: CDR1 MGHRA, CDR2 YSYEKL. Trimming removed 1 base at V and 5 bases at J, with 11 bases between. CDR3 in DNA: TGCGCCAGCAGCCAAGTTCAACTTACCGAGACCCAGTACTTC. Protein product: CASSQVQLTETQYF.

The J gene is TRBJ2-5, the V gene TRBV6-5; TRBD2 matches at 11 bases. The CDR3 spans 15 residues. V gave up 4 bases and J gave up 5 bases; unmatched junction bases: 6. Germline V gene sequence: CDR1 MNHEY, CDR2 SVGAGI. As DNA, the CDR3 is TGTGCCAGCAGTTTAGCGGGGGGGCCGATGGAGACCCAGTACTTC. Translating it yields CASSLAGGPMETQYF.

J is TRBJ2-1 and V is TRBV29-1, with TRBD2 as a possible D gene (5 bases). The V end was cut by 1 base, the J end by 0 bases, with 10 bases between. The CDR3 is 15 amino acids. Germline lookup yields CDR1 SQVTM and CDR2 ANQGSEA. The CDR3 loop is CSVEGTPSSYNEQFF. In nucleotides, the CDR3 is TGCAGCGTTGAAGGGACTCCTAGCTCCTACAATGAGCAGTTCTTC.

V gene TRBV19 combines with J gene TRBJ2-3, with 9 bases matching TRBD2. Germline assignment: CDR1 LNHDA and CDR2 SQIVND (reference sequence). This CDR3 has 15 amino acids. Germline trimming cut 4 bases from V and 4 bases from J; bases unmatched to any gene: 6. CDR3 in DNA: TGTGCCAGTAGTAGTGGCGGGGGGGAGGCAGATACGCAGTATTTT. Its translation is CASSSGGGEADTQYF.

This chain joins TRBV19 and TRBJ2-7, with TRBD1 identical over 10 bases. J gave up 7 bases and V 0 bases, and 6 bases lay outside the gene matches. This CDR3 has 15 residues. The V gene's germline CDR1 is LNHDA and CDR2 SQIVND (reference sequence). CDR3 loop: CASSIEGQGTREQYF. The CDR3 DNA reads as TGTGCCAGTAGTATAGAGGGACAGGGGACGAGGGAGCAGTACTTC.

This clone has just a few counts. The rearrangement joins TRBV28 to TRBJ1-5; D not resolved. Germline loops: CDR1 MDHEN, CDR2 SYDVKM. The CDR3 totals 13 residues. Trimming removed 6 bases at V and 0 bases at J, with 6 bases between. The CDR3 reads CASRTYSNQPQHF. For the CDR3, the DNA is TGTGCCAGCAGGACTTATAGCAATCAGCCCCAGCATTTT.

This clone was observed once. DNA of the CDR3: TGCGCCAGCAGGCTTAGCGGACTCACAGATACGCAGTATTTT. This encodes CASRLSGLTDTQYF. V usage is TRBV5-1 and J usage is TRBJ2-3; maybe TRBD2 (6 bases). This CDR3 contains 14 residues. Germline V gives CDR1 SGHRS, CDR2 YFSETQ. Trimming removed 5 bases from V and 2 bases from J, with 12 bases in between.

This clone came up once. V is TRBV3-1 (or the pseudogene TRBV3-2) and J is TRBJ2-1; D gene unclear. Per germline, CDR1 LGHDT and CDR2 YNNKEL (reference sequence). V was cut by 1 base and J by 2 bases, with 12 bases left in between. This CDR3 region has 16 residues. CDR3 in DNA: TGTGCCAGCAGCCAAGGTTCCACGTCTACCTACAATGAGCAGTTCTTC. Amino acid sequence: CASSQGSTSTYNEQFF.

This clone was counted once. This chain connects TRBV5-1 to TRBJ1-2; D possibly corresponds to TRBD1 (6 bases). The ends were cut back, 3 bases at V and 4 bases at J, with 13 bases in the middle. The CDR3 covers 14 residues. Germline V gives CDR1 SGHRS, CDR2 YFSETQ. In DNA form, the CDR3 reads TGCGCCAGCAGCTCAGATACAGGGTCCTATGGCTACACCTTC. Translated: CASSSDTGSYGYTF.

This clone showed up just a few times. The J gene is TRBJ2-7, the V gene TRBV10-2, with 11 bases identical to TRBD1. The CDR3 totals 12 residues. Germline lookup yields CDR1 WSHSY and CDR2 SAAADI. J lost 7 bases, V lost 6 bases, and 2 bases had no gene match. CDR3 in amino acids: CASRGQGAEQYF. The CDR3 nucleotides read TGCGCCAGCAGAGGACAGGGGGCAGAGCAGTACTTC.

This chain uses TRBV19 with TRBJ2-3; possible D gene TRBD1, 5 bases. V lost 5 bases to trimming and J lost 0 bases, with 12 bases between them. The CDR3 covers 15 residues. Germline lookup yields CDR1 LNHDA and CDR2 SQIVND (reference sequence). CDR3 sequence reads: CASSPTGRSTDTQYF. The CDR3 DNA follows: TGTGCCAGTAGTCCTACAGGCCGAAGCACAGATACGCAGTATTTT.

CDR3 loop: CASSLVGTVTGNTIYF. CDR3 DNA: TGCGCCAGCAGCTTGGTTGGCACAGTGACTGGAAACACCATATATTTT. The chain carries TRBV5-1 and TRBJ1-3; D unresolved. V was cut by 0 bases and J by 2 bases, with 12 bases left in between. This CDR3 contains 16 residues. Germline-derived CDR1 and CDR2 are SGHRS and YFSETQ. Full variable domain (missing parts from reference TRBV5-1 and TRBJ1-3): KAGVTQTPRYLIKTRGQQVTLSCSPISGHRSVSWYQQTPGQGLQFLFEYFSETQRNKGNFPGRFSGRQFSNSRSEMNVSTLELGDSALYLCASSLVGTVTGNTIYFGEGSWLTVV.

The V call is TRBV5-1, the J call TRBJ1-4; D is perhaps TRBD1 (5 bases). The CDR3 has 15 amino acids. V was trimmed by 2 bases and J by 4 bases, leaving 12 bases between them. Germline V gene lookup returns CDR1 SGHRS and CDR2 YFSETQ. CDR3 bases: TGCGCCAGCAGCTTTACAGGCGTCGATAATGAAAAACTGTTTTTT. Translating gives CASSFTGVDNEKLFF.

The rearrangement links TRBV7-9 to TRBJ2-1; TRBD2 matches at 9 bases. The CDR3 is 16 amino acids. V was pared by 5 bases and J by 5 bases, with 10 bases of the junction left unmatched. Germline assignment: CDR1 SEHNR and CDR2 FQNEAQ (reference sequence). The CDR3 region has the DNA TGTGCCAGCAGCCCGGACCCAAGCGGGAGGAACAATGAGCAGTTCTTC. It specifies CASSPDPSGRNNEQFF.